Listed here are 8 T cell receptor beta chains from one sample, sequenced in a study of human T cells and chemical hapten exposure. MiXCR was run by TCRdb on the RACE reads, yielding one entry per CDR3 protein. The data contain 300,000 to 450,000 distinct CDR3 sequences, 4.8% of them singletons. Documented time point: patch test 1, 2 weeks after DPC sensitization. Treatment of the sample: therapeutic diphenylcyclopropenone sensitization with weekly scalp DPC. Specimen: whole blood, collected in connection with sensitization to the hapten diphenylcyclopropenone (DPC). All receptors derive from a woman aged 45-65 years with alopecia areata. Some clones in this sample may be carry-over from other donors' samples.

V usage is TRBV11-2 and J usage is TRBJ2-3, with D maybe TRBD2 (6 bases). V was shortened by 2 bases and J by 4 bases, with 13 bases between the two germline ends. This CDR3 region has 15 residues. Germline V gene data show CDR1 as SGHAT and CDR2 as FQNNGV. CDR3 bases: TGTGCCAGCAGCTTATTCGGATCGGGGGCAGATACGCAGTATTTT. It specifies CASSLFGSGADTQYF.

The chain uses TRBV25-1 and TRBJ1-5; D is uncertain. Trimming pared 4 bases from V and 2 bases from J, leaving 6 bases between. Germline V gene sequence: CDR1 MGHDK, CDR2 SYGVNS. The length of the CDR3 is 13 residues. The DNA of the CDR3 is TGTGCCAGCAGTGCCTCGGGCAATCAGCCCCAGCATTTT. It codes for CASSASGNQPQHF.

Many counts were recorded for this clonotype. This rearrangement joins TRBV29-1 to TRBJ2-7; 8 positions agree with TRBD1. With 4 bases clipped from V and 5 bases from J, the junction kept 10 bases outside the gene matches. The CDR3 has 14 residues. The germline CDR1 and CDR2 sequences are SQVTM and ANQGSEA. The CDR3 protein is CSVARTGGIHEQYF. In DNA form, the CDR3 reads TGCAGCGTTGCGCGCACAGGGGGGATCCACGAGCAGTACTTC.

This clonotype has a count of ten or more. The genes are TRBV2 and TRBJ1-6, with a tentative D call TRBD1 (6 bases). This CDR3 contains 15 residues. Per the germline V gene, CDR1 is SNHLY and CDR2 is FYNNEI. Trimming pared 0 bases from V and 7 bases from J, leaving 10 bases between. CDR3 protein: CASSEAGGGNSPLHF. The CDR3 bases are TGTGCCAGCAGTGAAGCGGGGGGCGGAAATTCACCCCTCCACTTT.

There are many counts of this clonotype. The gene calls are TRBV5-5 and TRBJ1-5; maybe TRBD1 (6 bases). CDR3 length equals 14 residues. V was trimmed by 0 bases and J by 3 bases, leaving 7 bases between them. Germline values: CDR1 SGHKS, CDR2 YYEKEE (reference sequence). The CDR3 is CASSLGGPNQPQHF. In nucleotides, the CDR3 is TGTGCCAGCAGCTTGGGGGGGCCCAATCAGCCCCAGCATTTT.

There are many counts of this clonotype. The CDR3: CASSGKLNYGYTF. CDR3 in DNA: TGTGCCAGCAGCGGGAAGCTTAACTATGGCTACACCTTC. The V and J genes are TRBV9 and TRBJ1-2; D is unclear. V gave up 3 bases and J gave up 1 base, with 7 bases separating them. The CDR3 is made up of 13 amino acids. Germline loops: CDR1 SGDLS, CDR2 YYNGEE.

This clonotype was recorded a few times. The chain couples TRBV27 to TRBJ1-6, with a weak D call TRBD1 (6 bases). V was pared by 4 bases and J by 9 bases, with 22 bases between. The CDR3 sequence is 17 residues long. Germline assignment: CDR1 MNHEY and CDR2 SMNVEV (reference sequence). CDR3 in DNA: TGTGCCAGCAGTTCAGTGCTTACAGGGTTTGATAGTTCACCCCTCCACTTT. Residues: CASSSVLTGFDSSPLHF.

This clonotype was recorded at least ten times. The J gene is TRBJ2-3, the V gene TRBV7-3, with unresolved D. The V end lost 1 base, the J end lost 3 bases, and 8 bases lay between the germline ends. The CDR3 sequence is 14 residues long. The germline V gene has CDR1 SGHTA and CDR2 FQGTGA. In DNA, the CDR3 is TGTGCCAGCAGCTTAAGGGGTGGGACAGATACGCAGTATTTT. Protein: CASSLRGGTDTQYF.